One T cell receptor (beta chain) is described in this entry. Its antigen is currently unknown. CDR3 length: 15 residues. CDR1 is SGHVS, CDR2 FQNEAQ, per germline. V was pared by 1 base and J by 10 bases, with 14 bases between. During the collection period, no donor immune events like infections were recorded. These data come from a study of identifying expanded T cells in peripheral blood. Clones were read by immunoSEQ multiplex PCR, and TCRdb kept only the in-frame ones, dropping some. Of 95,000 to 150,000 clones listed, about four fifths are singletons. Findings and limits, study-wide: Clone count variance between two-week samples rose with total template count. Roughly 1.2 clones differed between technical replicates, versus about 15 and 19 over time.

Input material: blood. V is TRBV7-8 and J is TRBJ1-6; D possibly corresponds to TRBD1 (5 bases). This TCR derives from a person aged 18 to 69 in good health. The CDR3 sequence is CASSLGGEYTSPLHF. For the CDR3, the DNA is TGTGCCAGCAGCTTAGGGGGGGAGTATACCTCACCCCTCCACTTT.